The entry below gives a single TCR beta chain sequence along with its context. The antigen is not known. This record comes from a study of CD8+CD57+ T cells in acquired aplastic anemia. Study overall: Yields of DNA that came from sorted CD4+ and CD8+ cells averaged 3.2 ug.

In patients chosen for sequencing, flow cytometry had shown CD8+CD57+ cell expansion. Each of the patients presented with severe acquired aplastic anemia. Trimming left V 0 bases short and J 0 bases short, with 5 bases between. This CDR3 region has 14 residues. The germline V gene has CDR1 SGHKS and CDR2 YYEKEE (reference sequence). General study findings and limits: Significant differences in CD8+ Simpson's diversity were not observed between patients and controls. Comparison of patients with controls identified around 28 shared CD8+ CDR3 sequences.

Researchers used genomic DNA as the template to profile TCR beta VDJ and CDR3. TCRdb reprocessed the reads via MiXCR and lists one record per CDR3 protein. The data show approximately 130,000 distinct CDR3 sequences, with over 55% seen just once and roughly 29% held by the top ten. Sample: sorted CD4+, CD8+, or CD8+CD57+ T cells (not recorded which) from PBMCs. This rearrangement joins TRBV5-5 to TRBJ2-3; D is ambiguous. The clonotype comes from a human donor with aplastic anemia. The CDR3 nucleotides are TGTGCCAGCAGCTTGGACGGTAGCACAGATACGCAGTATTTT. It codes for CASSLDGSTDTQYF.